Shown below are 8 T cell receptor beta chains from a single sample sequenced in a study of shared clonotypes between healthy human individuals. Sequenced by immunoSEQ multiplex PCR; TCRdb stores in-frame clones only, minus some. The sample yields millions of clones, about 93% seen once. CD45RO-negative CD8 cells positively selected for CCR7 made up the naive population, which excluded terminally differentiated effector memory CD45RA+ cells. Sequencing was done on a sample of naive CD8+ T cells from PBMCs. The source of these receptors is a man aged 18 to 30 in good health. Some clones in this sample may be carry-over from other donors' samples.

The CDR3 sequence: CASRSGTGEQYF. The CDR3 nucleotides are TGCGCCAGCAGGTCTGGGACAGGGGAGCAGTACTTC. This sequence joins TRBV4-3 and TRBJ2-7; 9 bases match TRBD1. The V and J ends lost 6 bases and 7 bases, in that order; junction bases with no gene match: 4. The CDR3 runs to 12 residues. Germline values: CDR1 LGHNA, CDR2 YSLEER.

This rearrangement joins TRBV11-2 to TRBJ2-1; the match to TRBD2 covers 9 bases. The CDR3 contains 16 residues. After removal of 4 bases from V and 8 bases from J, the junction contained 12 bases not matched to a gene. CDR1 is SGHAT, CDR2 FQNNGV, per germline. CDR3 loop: CASSSPTAGGLYEQFF. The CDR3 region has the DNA TGTGCCAGCAGCTCCCCCACCGCGGGAGGGCTCTATGAGCAGTTCTTC.

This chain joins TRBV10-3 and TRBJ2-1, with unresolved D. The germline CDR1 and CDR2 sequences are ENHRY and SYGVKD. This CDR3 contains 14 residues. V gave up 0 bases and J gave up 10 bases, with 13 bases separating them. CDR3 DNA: TGTGCCATCAGTGAGTCTAGGGCCTACGCAGAGCAGTTCTTC. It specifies CAISESRAYAEQFF.

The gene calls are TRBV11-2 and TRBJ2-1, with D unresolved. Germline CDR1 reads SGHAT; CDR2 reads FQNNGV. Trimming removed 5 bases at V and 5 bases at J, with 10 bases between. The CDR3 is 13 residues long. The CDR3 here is CASSRLTDNEQFF. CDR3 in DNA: TGTGCCAGCAGCCGTCTGACTGACAATGAGCAGTTCTTC.

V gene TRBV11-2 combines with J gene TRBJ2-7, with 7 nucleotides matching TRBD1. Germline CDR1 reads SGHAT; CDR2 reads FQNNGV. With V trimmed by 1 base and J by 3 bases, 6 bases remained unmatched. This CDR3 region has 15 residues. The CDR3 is CASSLVGTERYEQYF. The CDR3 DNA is TGTGCCAGCAGCTTAGTCGGGACAGAACGCTACGAGCAGTACTTC.

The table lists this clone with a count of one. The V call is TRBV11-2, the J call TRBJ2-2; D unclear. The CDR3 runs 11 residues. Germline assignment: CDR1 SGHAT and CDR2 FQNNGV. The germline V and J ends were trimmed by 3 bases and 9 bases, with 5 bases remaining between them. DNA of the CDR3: TGTGCCAGCAGCTTTACTTGGGAGCTGTTTTTT. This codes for CASSFTWELFF.

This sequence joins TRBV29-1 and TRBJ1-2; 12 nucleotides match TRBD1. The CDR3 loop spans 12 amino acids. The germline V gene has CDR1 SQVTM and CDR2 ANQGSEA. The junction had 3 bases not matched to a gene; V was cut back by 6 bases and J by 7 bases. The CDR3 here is CSVGTGGGGYTF. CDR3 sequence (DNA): TGCAGCGTAGGGACAGGGGGCGGTGGCTACACCTTC.

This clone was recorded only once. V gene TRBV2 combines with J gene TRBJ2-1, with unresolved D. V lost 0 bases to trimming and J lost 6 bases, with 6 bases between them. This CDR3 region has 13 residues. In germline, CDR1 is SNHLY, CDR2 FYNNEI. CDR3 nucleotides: TGTGCCAGCAGTGAAGCCAGAATCAATGAGCAGTTCTTC. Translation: CASSEARINEQFF.